The subject of this entry is one T cell receptor (beta chain). The data are from a study of blood T cell repertoires in COVID-19. Turning to the study itself: The United States, Italy and Spain were the sources of the acute and convalescent COVID-19 samples. PBMCs, B-cell-depleted T cells, or T cells provided the cDNA or gDNA that made up the material.

This CDR3 contains 15 residues. Germline V lookup: CDR1 MNHEY, CDR2 SMNVEV (reference sequence). Trimming removed 5 bases from V and 5 bases from J; junction bases left unmatched: 8. Per the original methods: By means of reference gene primer amplification, nucleated cell counts were estimated. Sequencing was performed with immunoSEQ multiplex PCR; in TCRdb, only in-frame clones are kept and a portion is missing. V and J calls and clone size follow that table, whereas D and trimming were derived from the DNA. The data hold about 410,000 clones, with roughly 88% observed a single time. The chain is built from TRBV27 and TRBJ1-4; 7 nucleotides align to TRBD1. The source material was peripheral blood. This sequence was found in a woman aged 30 to 39 with active or convalescent COVID-19. CDR3: CASSQIRDSNEKLFF. CDR3 in DNA: TGTGCCAGCAGTCAGATCCGGGACAGCAATGAAAAACTGTTTTTT.